Listed below are T cell receptor beta chains from one sample, sequenced in a study of CD4 T cells in relation to SARS-CoV-2 and coronaviruses. No antigens are known for them. Sequencing used immunoSEQ multiplex PCR; TCRdb keeps in-frame clones, though not all of them. The sample has some 29,000 clones, nearly 80% seen once. The sample taken for sequencing was CD4+ T cells from PBMCs, cultured in vitro. The receptors were sampled from a human donor in good health. CDR3s include the opening cysteine and the closing phenylalanine or tryptophan. The D gene is left open where the match is weak. Size values are once, few and many counts, or a class for expanded clones, and some rows have none.

>TRBJ2-1|NA|TRBV6-5|NA
TGTGCCAACCGCCCCGCGGGTTCCTACAATGAGCAGTTCTTC
CANRPAGSYNEQFF
>TRBJ1-1|NA|TRBV6-5|TRBD1
TGTGCCAGCAGTTACTCCCCGGGACAGGGGATCCGGGCTTTCTTT
CASSYSPGQGIRAFF
>TRBJ1-2|NA|TRBV27|NA
TGTGCCAGCAGTTTATCACGCGGGCCTATCTATGGCTACACCTTC
CASSLSRGPIYGYTF
>TRBJ2-3|NA|TRBV3-1/TRBV3-2|NA
TGTGCCAGCAGCCAAGGGTTAGATACGCAGTATTTT
CASSQGLDTQYF
>TRBJ2-7|NA|TRBV25-1|TRBD2
TGTGCCAGCAGTGAATGGGGACTAGCGGCCTACGAGCAGTACTTC
CASSEWGLAAYEQYF
>TRBJ2-7|NA|TRBV11-2|NA
TGTGCCAGCAGCCCAAATTTCTACGAGCAGTACTTC
CASSPNFYEQYF
>TRBJ1-3|NA|TRBV10-3|NA
TGTGCCATCGGAGACGACAGGACTTCTGGAAACACCATATATTTT
CAIGDDRTSGNTIYF
>TRBJ1-1|NA|TRBV6-1|NA
TGTGCCAGCAGTGAATGGTTATCGGTCAATGAAGCTTTCTTT
CASSEWLSVNEAFF
>TRBJ1-2|NA|TRBV4-2|NA
TGTGCCAGCAGCCAAGTGAGTGAGGACTATGGCTACACCTTC
CASSQVSEDYGYTF
>TRBJ2-5|NA|TRBV6-5|NA
TGTGCCAGCAGCCTACGGCCCGGGCCGCAAGAGACCCAGTACTTC
CASSLRPGPQETQYF
>TRBJ2-6|NA|TRBV4-2|NA
TGTGCCAGCAGCCAACCGGGGTCAGGGGCCAACGTCCTGACTTTC
CASSQPGSGANVLTF
>TRBJ2-3|NA|TRBV5-1|NA
TGCGTCAGCAGCTTATCAGGGGACCTCACAGATACGCAGTATTTT
CVSSLSGDLTDTQYF
>TRBJ2-7|few|TRBV6-1|TRBD2
TGTGCCAGCAGTGAAAGCGGGAGGTTTGAGCAGTACTTC
CASSESGRFEQYF
>TRBJ2-2|NA|TRBV28|TRBD1
TGTGCCAGCAGATCCCAGGGACAGGGAACCGGGGAGCTGTTTTTT
CASRSQGQGTGELFF
>TRBJ1-4|once|TRBV3-1/TRBV3-2|NA
TGTGCCAGCAGTCAAGGGAGGGCGAATGAAAAACTGTTTTTT
CASSQGRANEKLFF
>TRBJ2-1|NA|TRBV11-1|NA
TGTGCCAGCAGCTCCCGGACAGTCCATGAGCAGTTCTTC
CASSSRTVHEQFF
>TRBJ1-2|hyperexpanded|TRBV4-2|NA
TGTGCCAGCAGCCAAGATGGGAATGGCTACACCTTC
CASSQDGNGYTF
>TRBJ2-1|few|TRBV5-4|TRBD2
TGTGCCAGCAGCTCCGGGACTAGTACCTACAATGAGCAGTTCTTC
CASSSGTSTYNEQFF
>TRBJ2-3|NA|TRBV3-1/TRBV3-2|TRBD2
TGTGCCAGCAGCCTCCGGGGGGGCACAGATACGCAGTATTTT
CASSLRGGTDTQYF
>TRBJ2-3|NA|TRBV6-2/TRBV6-3|TRBD2
TGTGCCAGCAGTTGGGAGCGGGAGAACACAGATACGCAGTATTTT
CASSWERENTDTQYF
>TRBJ2-3|NA|TRBV28|TRBD1
TGTGCCAGCAGTCCGGACAGGGGGCTACGGACGCAGTATTTT
CASSPDRGLRTQYF
>TRBJ2-7|NA|TRBV6-1|NA
TGTGCCAGCAGTGAAATACAGGCAGACGAGCAGTACTTC
CASSEIQADEQYF
>TRBJ1-5|NA|TRBV19|TRBD1
TGTGCCAGTAGTGCCTGGACAGGGAACAATCAGCCCCAGCATTTT
CASSAWTGNNQPQHF
>TRBJ1-6|medium-sized|TRBV7-9|TRBD1
TGTGCCAGCAACTGGGACAGCGAGAATTCACCCCTCCACTTT
CASNWDSENSPLHF
>TRBJ2-5|NA|TRBV5-1|TRBD2
TGCGCCAGCAGCAGCGATAGCGGGGGAGAGACCCAGTACTTC
CASSSDSGGETQYF
>TRBJ1-1|NA|TRBV7-9|NA
TGTGCCGGCGACGGGGGGACTGAAGCTTTCTTT
CAGDGGTEAFF
>TRBJ2-1|NA|TRBV18|NA
TGTGCCAGCTCACCACCGACGGTATCCTACAATGAGCAGTTCTTC
CASSPPTVSYNEQFF
>TRBJ2-6|NA|TRBV19|NA
TGTGCCAGTAGTACAGGGGCTGGGGCCAACGTCCTGACTTTC
CASSTGAGANVLTF
>TRBJ2-7|few|TRBV7-9|NA
TGTGCCAGCAGCTTAGCGCAAGGAGAGGGGCAGCAGTACTTC
CASSLAQGEGQQYF
>TRBJ2-5|NA|TRBV28|NA
TGTGCCAGCAGCAGTTTCCTAGAGACCCAGTACTTC
CASSSFLETQYF
>TRBJ2-1|NA|TRBV5-4|TRBD2
TGTGCCAGCAGCGGACTAGCGTACAATGAGCAGTTCTTC
CASSGLAYNEQFF
>TRBJ2-1|NA|TRBV13|NA
TGTGCCAGCAGCCTCTACAATGAGCAGTTCTTC
CASSLYNEQFF
>TRBJ2-3|NA|TRBV5-1|NA
TGCGCCAGCAGCCCCCTCCAGTCAGGCACAGATACGCAGTATTTT
CASSPLQSGTDTQYF
>TRBJ1-1|NA|TRBV12-3/TRBV12-4|NA
TGTGCCAGCAGTTTAGGAGCGAACACTGAAGCTTTCTTT
CASSLGANTEAFF
>TRBJ2-7|NA|TRBV9|NA
TGTGCCAGCAGCGTGGCCCTAGCGACCGAGCAGTACTTC
CASSVALATEQYF
>TRBJ2-2|NA|TRBV6-8|TRBD1
TGTGCCAGCAGTTGGGACAGGGAAATTAACACCGGGGAGCTGTTTTTT
CASSWDREINTGELFF